The 5 T cell receptor beta chains given below trace back to one sample, sequenced in a study of pediatric ulcerative colitis. Only in-frame clones appear in the TCRdb table, and some are missing; sequencing was by immunoSEQ multiplex PCR. The table records 15,000 to 20,000 clones, more than 75% of them present only once. Rectal tissue came from one to two pinch biopsies taken at colonoscopy. Sequenced sample: gut tissue. The receptors shown here come from a boy younger than 18 who was a control in a study of pediatric ulcerative colitis.

The gene calls are TRBV19 and TRBJ2-3, with D perhaps TRBD1 (6 bases). CDR1 is LNHDA, CDR2 SQIVND, per germline (reference sequence). The CDR3 runs to 14 residues. V shed 4 bases and J shed 4 bases, with 12 bases lying between them. CDR3 amino acids: CASSNNGQSDTQYF. The CDR3 DNA reads TGTGCCAGTAGTAACAACGGACAGTCAGATACGCAGTATTTT.

V is TRBV7-8 and J is TRBJ2-7; no definite D call. Germline CDR1 SGHVS, CDR2 FQNEAQ. The CDR3 sequence is 15 residues long. Trimming shortened V by 1 base and J by 2 bases, and 12 bases separated the two germline ends. The CDR3 here is CASSLGSGLPYEQYF. CDR3 nucleotide sequence: TGTGCCAGCAGCTTAGGTTCCGGGCTCCCCTACGAGCAGTACTTC.

This chain joins TRBV29-1 and TRBJ2-7, with D hard to call. The germline V gene has CDR1 SQVTM and CDR2 ANQGSEA. V lost 4 bases and J 1 base, leaving 8 bases between the germline ends. This CDR3 region has 12 residues. This CDR3 is CSVATPSYEQYF. CDR3 in DNA: TGCAGCGTTGCGACTCCATCCTACGAGCAGTACTTC.

This chain connects TRBV10-1 to TRBJ2-2, with D unresolved. Trimming left V 3 bases short and J 6 bases short, with 17 bases between. CDR1 is WNHNN, CDR2 SYGVQD, per germline (reference sequence). The CDR3 consists of 16 residues. Here the CDR3 reads CASSDFREGRAGELFF. The CDR3 region has the DNA TGCGCCAGCAGTGACTTTCGTGAAGGAAGAGCCGGGGAGCTGTTTTTT.

In this sample, this clone turned up once. V gene TRBV29-1 combines with J gene TRBJ2-5, with D tentatively TRBD2 (7 bases). There are 14 residues in the CDR3. The germline gives CDR1 SQVTM, CDR2 ANQGSEA. V gave up 5 bases and J gave up 9 bases, with 22 bases separating them. Here the CDR3 reads CSVTEGGTRGSQYF. Here the CDR3 DNA reads TGCAGCGTTACAGAGGGGGGGACGCGGGGGTCCCAGTACTTC.